This T cell receptor (beta chain) was recorded in a study of T cell responses to AZD1222 COVID-19 vaccine. Study-wide results and caveats: Females made up more of the donors, who were largely white British, and clonal diversity may have come out too low. Every sample of the repertoires postdated the peak T cell response.

As for this clone: Its antigen is as yet unknown.

The germline V gene encodes CDR1 SGHKS and CDR2 YYEKEE (reference sequence). The CDR3 is made up of 18 amino acids. The V gene end was trimmed by 0 bases and the J gene end by 1 base; junction bases not matched to a gene: 8. This table comes from immunoSEQ multiplex PCR, and its TCRdb copy is limited to in-frame clones, with some not included. The sample holds 95,000 to 150,000 clones; roughly nine tenths are singletons and the top ten take nearly 4.5%. Sequenced material: peripheral blood, taken on day 0 of AZD1222 vaccination. The chain is built from TRBV5-5 and TRBJ2-1; 9 positions agree with TRBD1. This TCR was sampled from an adult in good health. This CDR3 is CASSLAFLGQGSYNEQFF. The CDR3 nucleotides are TGTGCCAGCAGCTTGGCGTTTCTAGGACAGGGGTCCTACAATGAGCAGTTCTTC.